This T cell receptor beta chain came from a study of T cell repertoires in ileal Crohn's disease. Study as a whole: Postoperative therapy was given to about half: roughly 11 thiopurines, about 19 anti-TNF agents.

Repertoires were generated with immunoSEQ multiplex PCR, while TCRdb's copy carries only in-frame clones and drops some. The sample holds 5,000 to 7,000 clones, roughly 83% seen once. Per the germline V gene, CDR1 is MNHEY and CDR2 is SMNVEV (reference sequence). The germline V and J ends were trimmed by 7 bases and 0 bases, with 15 bases remaining between them. CDR3 length equals 15 residues. This clone was seen once. The TCR sequence derives from an adult with Crohn's disease. This chain connects TRBV27 to TRBJ1-1, with a tentative D call TRBD1 (6 bases). Sequenced material: ileal tissue. The DNA for the CDR3 is TGTGCCAGCATACTACACAGGGATATGAACACTGAAGCTTTCTTT. It codes for CASILHRDMNTEAFF.